What follows are 31 T cell receptor beta chains derived from one specimen sequenced in a study of early T cells in non-severe SARS-CoV-2 infection. TCRdb processed the 5' RACE reads anew with MiXCR; each CDR3 protein has one entry. The sample carries about 110,000 distinct CDR3 sequences, roughly 12% recorded once. Specimen: whole blood, collected at baseline. The receptors come from an adult who was a healthcare worker with PCR-confirmed SARS-CoV-2 infection or an uninfected control (not recorded which).

There are many counts of this clonotype. The chain has TRBV29-1 and TRBJ2-2; weak D call: TRBD1 (6 bases). Looked up from germline, CDR1 is SQVTM and CDR2 is ANQGSEA. Trimming cost V 2 bases and J 4 bases, with 11 bases left between them. This CDR3 comprises 14 residues. The CDR3 coding sequence is TGCAGCGTTGAACTGGGGGCGGGCACCGGGGAGCTGTTTTTT. Encoded protein: CSVELGAGTGELFF.

The chain links TRBV18 to TRBJ2-5; 11 bases are shared with TRBD1. V lost 0 bases and J lost 7; bases outside the gene matches: 4. The CDR3 is 15 residues long. Per the germline V gene, CDR1 is KGHSH and CDR2 is LQKENI. This CDR3 reads CASSPPRTGGGTQYF. As DNA, the CDR3 is TGTGCCAGCTCACCACCTAGGACAGGGGGCGGGACCCAGTACTTC.

This chain uses TRBV20-1 with TRBJ1-4; D gene uncertain. CDR3 length: 12 amino acids. Germline-derived CDR1 and CDR2 are DFQATT and SNEGSKA (reference sequence). Trimming took off 6 bases at V and 4 bases at J, with 9 bases between the two ends. The CDR3 spells CSAPQNNEKLFF. Written as DNA, the CDR3 is TGCAGTGCCCCGCAGAATAATGAAAAACTGTTTTTT.

Here the CDR3 reads CASSNRDTEAFF. The CDR3 nucleotides read TGTGCCAGCAGCAACCGGGACACTGAAGCTTTCTTT. This chain joins TRBV7-9 and TRBJ1-1; no clear D. Trimming took off 5 bases at V and 3 bases at J, with 7 bases between the two ends. Looked up from germline, CDR1 is SEHNR and CDR2 is FQNEAQ (reference sequence). This CDR3 region has 12 residues.

The chain's CDR3 is CASSVTGRTEAFF. In nucleotides, the CDR3 is TGTGCCAGCAGCGTCACAGGGCGGACTGAAGCTTTCTTT. The V and J genes are TRBV9 and TRBJ1-1; D perhaps matches TRBD1 (6 bases). The CDR3 covers 13 residues. In germline, CDR1 is SGDLS, CDR2 YYNGEE. Trimming left V 2 bases short and J 5 bases short, with 10 bases between. Full variable domain (remainder filled in from reference TRBV9 and TRBJ1-1): DSGVTQTPKHLITATGQRVTLRCSPRSGDLSVYWYQQSLDQGLQFLIQYYNGEERAKGNILERFSAQQFPDLHSELNLSSLELGDSALYFCASSVTGRTEAFFGQGTRLTVV.

V and J are TRBV7-2 and TRBJ2-1; the match to TRBD1 covers 7 bases. V lost 5 bases and J lost 2; bases outside the gene matches: 6. Per germline, CDR1 SGHTA and CDR2 FQGNSA. CDR3 length: 15 residues. The CDR3 region is CASSTGTVAYNEQFF. The CDR3 region has the DNA TGTGCCAGCAGCACCGGGACAGTAGCCTACAATGAGCAGTTCTTC. Using reference TRBV7-2 and TRBJ2-1 for the parts outside the CDR3, the full variable domain is GAGVSQSPSNKVTEKGKDVELRCDPISGHTALYWYRQSLGQGLEFLIYFQGNSAPDKSGLPSDRFSAERTGGSVSTLTIQRTQQEDSAVYLCASSTGTVAYNEQFFGPGTRLTVL.

This clonotype came up a few times. The chain uses TRBV6-6 and TRBJ1-2; D call uncertain. Trimming shortened V by 4 bases and J by 2 bases, and 5 bases separated the two germline ends. CDR1 MNHNY and CDR2 SVGAGI come from the germline V gene (reference sequence). The CDR3 is 12 amino acids. As DNA, the CDR3 is TGTGCCAGCAGTTCAGACAACTATGGCTACACCTTC. It translates to CASSSDNYGYTF.

This clonotype occurred many times. The chain couples TRBV6-1 to TRBJ1-5, with 10 positions matching TRBD1. Germline assignment: CDR1 MNHNS and CDR2 SASEGT. The V and J ends lost 5 bases and 8 bases, in that order; junction bases with no gene match: 9. The CDR3 loop spans 15 amino acids. In nucleotides, the CDR3 is TGTGCCAGCAGTCCCCCCGGACAGGGGGTTGAGCCCCAGCATTTT. Its translation is CASSPPGQGVEPQHF.

This clonotype was recorded at least ten times. The rearrangement links TRBV30 to TRBJ1-1; no clear D gene. This CDR3 has 12 amino acids. The V end lost 2 bases, the J end lost 1 base, and 5 bases lay between the germline ends. CDR1 and CDR2 from the germline V gene are GTSNPN and SVGIG (reference sequence). DNA for the CDR3: TGTGCCTGGAGTAGGGAGAACACTGAAGCTTTCTTT. Amino acids: CAWSRENTEAFF.

This clonotype was seen once. Possible read error: a much larger clone is one base away. Lacking the conserved final phenylalanine or tryptophan, this CDR3 likely reflects a read error. The chain links TRBV29-1 to TRBJ1-1; 7 nucleotides match TRBD1. The CDR3 spans 15 residues. V shed 0 bases, J shed 7 bases, and the junction held 11 bases outside the gene matches. Germline CDR1 reads SQVTM; CDR2 reads ANQGSEA. The CDR3 DNA is TGCAGCGTTGAAGATACAGGGGCCGGGAAAGATGAAGCTTTCCTT. It is translated as CSVEDTGAGKDEAFL.

This sequence joins TRBV6-5 and TRBJ1-3; a weak D match, TRBD1 (6 bases). V shed 6 bases and J shed 0 bases, with 12 bases lying between them. The length of the CDR3 is 15 residues. Germline CDR1 and CDR2: MNHEY and SVGAGI. The CDR3 sequence is CASRPTGFSGNTIYF. The CDR3 DNA follows: TGTGCCAGCAGACCAACAGGGTTCTCTGGAAACACCATATATTTT.

The genes are TRBV20-1 and TRBJ2-2; 11 bases agree with TRBD2. Germline V gene sequence: CDR1 DFQATT, CDR2 SNEGSKA (reference sequence). The CDR3 covers 15 residues. V lost 5 bases to trimming and J lost 8 bases; unmatched junction nucleotides: 10. CDR3 nucleotides: TGCAGTGCTCGCCGACTAGCGGGATACGGTGGGGAGCTGTTTTTT. It is translated as CSARRLAGYGGELFF.

This clonotype showed up just a few times. The chain recombines TRBV28 with TRBJ1-1; TRBD1 matches 7 bases. J lost 5 bases, V lost 11 bases, and 32 bases had no gene match. The CDR3 contains 20 residues. Per the germline V gene, CDR1 is MDHEN and CDR2 is SYDVKM. CDR3 in DNA: TGTGCCGTCCAAGGAGGAGGAAGTGGGCGCTTCAAGGGGGCGGGAACTGAAGCTTTCTTT. Residues: CAVQGGGSGRFKGAGTEAFF.

This clonotype occurred a few times. The chain links TRBV5-5 to TRBJ2-7; TRBD1 matches 7 bases. Per the germline V gene, CDR1 is SGHKS and CDR2 is YYEKEE (reference sequence). The junction had 6 bases not matched to a gene; V was cut back by 3 bases and J by 0 bases. The CDR3 consists of 15 residues. CDR3 bases: TGTGCCAGCAGCTCTCCGGGACAGAGCTCCTACGAGCAGTACTTC. It yields the protein CASSSPGQSSYEQYF. Variable domain in full (rest from reference TRBV5-5 and TRBJ2-7): DAGVTQSPTHLIKTRGQQVTLRCSPISGHKSVSWYQQVLGQGPQFIFQYYEKEERGRGNFPDRFSARQFPNYSSELNVNALLLGDSALYLCASSSPGQSSYEQYFGPGTRLTVT.

This clonotype was seen a few times. J is TRBJ1-1 and V is TRBV20-1; TRBD1 is a possible D gene (6 bases). Germline assignment: CDR1 DFQATT and CDR2 SNEGSKA (reference sequence). CDR3 length: 15 amino acids. Between the trimmed V and J ends, which lost 4 bases and 1 base, there was a span of 16 bases. In nucleotides, the CDR3 is TGCAGTGCTAAGGCGGGCGGGGGCTCGAACACTGAAGCTTTCTTT. Amino acid sequence: CSAKAGGGSNTEAFF.

The V gene is TRBV30, the J gene TRBJ2-5; D is uncertain. Trimming took 0 bases from V and 5 from J, leaving 7 bases between them. Germline V gene lookup returns CDR1 GTSNPN and CDR2 SVGIG (reference sequence). CDR3 length: 12 residues. As DNA, the CDR3 is TGTGCCTGGAGTGTGGTCCACGAGACCCAGTACTTC. Protein product: CAWSVVHETQYF.

This clonotype was detected only a few times. The V and J genes are TRBV5-1 and TRBJ2-7; 9 bases line up with TRBD1. The CDR3 totals 14 residues. CDR1 is SGHRS and CDR2 is YFSETQ in the germline V gene. Trimming cost V 6 bases and J 4 bases; bases outside gene matches: 8. In DNA form, the CDR3 reads TGCGCCAGCAACCCCCCGGACAGGGGATACGAGCAGTACTTC. Amino acid sequence: CASNPPDRGYEQYF.

The chain is built from TRBV2 and TRBJ2-5, with unresolved D. Trimming pared 2 bases from V and 6 bases from J, leaving 10 bases between. Germline CDR1 SNHLY, CDR2 FYNNEI. This CDR3 is 13 amino acids long. In DNA form, the CDR3 reads TGTGCCAGCAGTGAACTTGAGAGGAAGACCCAGTACTTC. Translation gives CASSELERKTQYF. Complete variable domain (other parts from reference TRBV2 and TRBJ2-5): EPEVTQTPSHQVTQMGQEVILRCVPISNHLYFYWYRQILGQKVEFLVSFYNNEISEKSEIFDDQFSVERPDGSNFTLKIRSTKLEDSAMYFCASSELERKTQYFGPGTRLLVL.

The sample holds a few counts of this clonotype. This chain uses TRBV27 with TRBJ2-7; TRBD1 or TRBD2 may be the D gene (6 bases each). Germline values: CDR1 MNHEY, CDR2 SMNVEV (reference sequence). The CDR3 totals 15 residues. V was pared by 3 bases and J by 7 bases, with 19 bases between. This CDR3 reads CASSFLGGSDLEQYF. CDR3 in DNA: TGTGCCAGCAGTTTTTTAGGGGGGTCAGACCTTGAGCAGTACTTC.

At least ten counts were recorded for this clonotype. This rearrangement joins TRBV30 to TRBJ2-2; no clear D. Germline CDR1 GTSNPN, CDR2 SVGIG (reference sequence). The CDR3 sequence is 15 residues long. The V gene lost 0 bases and the J gene lost 4 bases, with 12 bases spanning the gap. The CDR3 DNA is TGTGCCTGGAGTGTACTCTTGGTCTTCACCGGGGAGCTGTTTTTT. This sequence encodes CAWSVLLVFTGELFF.

This clonotype showed up just a few times. The chain employs TRBV24-1 and TRBJ2-1; D not certain. This CDR3 spans 15 amino acids. With 4 bases removed from V and 7 bases from J, the gap between germline ends came to 16 bases. From germline, CDR1 is KGHDR and CDR2 SFDVKD. CDR3 in DNA: TGTGCCACCAGTGACCCGGAAAATACAAGGAATGAGCAGTTCTTC. This translates into CATSDPENTRNEQFF.

In its sample, this clonotype was seen a few times. One end of the junction varies from germline; a read error may be responsible. The V gene is TRBV7-7, the J gene TRBJ2-1; tentatively, D is TRBD2 (5 bases). From germline, CDR1 is SSHAT and CDR2 FNYEAQ (reference sequence). The CDR3 has 14 residues. As DNA, the CDR3 is TGTGCTAGCAGCTTAGTGTCCGGGGTTAATGAGCAGTTCTTC. Its protein product is CASSLVSGVNEQFF.

This clonotype was counted ten times or more. This chain links TRBV20-1 with TRBJ2-7; 10 nucleotides match TRBD2. With 7 bases clipped from V and 5 bases from J, the junction kept 5 bases outside the gene matches. Germline CDR1 and CDR2: DFQATT and SNEGSKA (reference sequence). The CDR3 covers 12 residues. Here the CDR3 reads CSVLAGDHEQYF. Written as DNA, the CDR3 is TGCAGTGTCCTAGCGGGAGACCACGAGCAGTACTTC.

This clonotype was counted ten times or more. This sequence joins TRBV28 and TRBJ2-2, with D perhaps TRBD2 (6 bases). The V end was cut by 5 bases, the J end by 6 bases, with 13 bases between. Per germline, CDR1 MDHEN and CDR2 SYDVKM. The CDR3 is 14 residues long. The CDR3 here is CASSGGSVAGELFF. The CDR3, as DNA: TGTGCCAGCAGTGGGGGGAGTGTAGCCGGGGAGCTGTTTTTT.

In its sample, this clonotype was seen a few times. The V and J genes are TRBV4-1 and TRBJ1-2; weak D call: TRBD1 (6 bases). In germline, CDR1 is MGHRA, CDR2 YSYEKL. The CDR3 consists of 18 residues. V was cut by 2 bases and J by 2 bases, with 21 bases left in between. CDR3 protein: CASSQPSGGLHMNYGYTF. The CDR3 region has the DNA TGCGCCAGCAGCCAACCCTCCGGGGGGCTACATATGAACTATGGCTACACCTTC.

This clonotype was observed a handful of times. The CDR3 loop reads CASSPRRGAYEQYF. As DNA, the CDR3 is TGTGCCAGCTCACCACGTCGGGGGGCCTACGAGCAGTACTTC. This chain joins TRBV18 and TRBJ2-7; 7 bases are a match to TRBD2. The CDR3 contains 14 residues. Germline V gene data show CDR1 as KGHSH and CDR2 as LQKENI. Trimming at V came to 1 base and at J to 2 bases, leaving 2 bases not matched to a gene. Supplemented by reference TRBV18 and TRBJ2-7, the full variable domain reads NAGVMQNPRHLVRRRGQEARLRCSPMKGHSHVYWYRQLPEEGLKFMVYLQKENIIDESGMPKERFSAEFPKEGPSILRIQQVVRGDSAAYFCASSPRRGAYEQYFGPGTRLTVT.

This clonotype showed up just a few times. The chain combines TRBV11-1 with TRBJ1-1; D is possibly TRBD1 (5 bases). The CDR3 is 15 amino acids. V was shortened by 5 bases and J by 0 bases, with 13 bases between the two germline ends. CDR1 is SGHAT, CDR2 FQDESV, per germline (reference sequence). CDR3 amino acids: CASSLFEGLNTEAFF. CDR3 coding DNA: TGTGCCAGCAGCCTCTTTGAGGGACTGAACACTGAAGCTTTCTTT.

This clonotype has more than one count but fewer than ten. The chain joins TRBV11-2 to TRBJ1-3; tentatively, D is TRBD1 (6 bases). This CDR3 spans 16 amino acids. V gave up 1 base and J gave up 0 bases, with 10 bases separating them. Germline lookup yields CDR1 SGHAT and CDR2 FQNNGV. The CDR3 nucleotides read TGTGCCAGCAGCTTAGTGGGACAAGCCTCTGGAAACACCATATATTTT. Translated, it gives CASSLVGQASGNTIYF.

V gene TRBV19 combines with J gene TRBJ1-4; D unclear. Per germline, CDR1 LNHDA and CDR2 SQIVND (reference sequence). The CDR3 totals 14 residues. Trimming stripped 11 bases from V and 1 base from J, with 14 bases between. CDR3 DNA sequence: TGTGCCGGATCTGCGTCCTTAACTAATGAAAAACTGTTTTTT. As protein: CAGSASLTNEKLFF.

This chain connects TRBV29-1 to TRBJ2-2, with TRBD2 identical over 12 bases. Trimming removed 2 bases from V and 6 bases from J; junction bases left unmatched: 4. Germline CDR1 SQVTM, CDR2 ANQGSEA. The CDR3 sequence is 15 residues long. DNA for the CDR3: TGCAGCGTTGAAAGGGCTAGCGGGAGGGCCGGGGAGCTGTTTTTT. Its translation: CSVERASGRAGELFF.

For this clonotype: One end of the junction fails to match germline, which may point to a read error. V is TRBV5-5 and J is TRBJ2-5; TRBD2 matches 12 bases. This CDR3 contains 17 residues. The V gene's germline CDR1 is SGHKS and CDR2 YYEKEE (reference sequence). The DNA of the CDR3 is TGTGTCAGCAGCTTTGATCGGACTAGCGGGGACCAAGAGACCCAGTACTTC. This gives the protein CVSSFDRTSGDQETQYF.